A single sample is the source of the 20 T cell receptor beta chains below, sequenced in a study of technical replicates of blood from several donors (dated 2017 in TCRdb). The library relied on the immunoSEQ multiplex PCR assay. TCRdb retrieved this table from immuneACCESS and kept in-frame rearrangements only. Not all clones are present; in checked studies, unresolved V genes account for under half, and no reason is known for the remainder. This sample holds around 92,000 clones; roughly 96% were observed only once. The ten largest make up just over 0.2% of the sample. Sequenced sample: T cells isolated from PBMCs. The receptor set was obtained from a human donor in good health.

V and J are TRBV29-1 and TRBJ1-2; D possibly corresponds to TRBD1 (5 bases). The germline gives CDR1 SQVTM, CDR2 ANQGSEA. This CDR3 contains 13 residues. V lost 7 bases and J lost 5, with 17 bases in between. CDR3 amino acids: CSGAGGNGYGYTF. CDR3 DNA: TGCAGCGGTGCGGGGGGAAACGGATATGGCTACACCTTC.

This chain joins TRBV14 and TRBJ1-1; possible D gene TRBD1, 5 bases. CDR3 size: 17 residues. Germline-derived CDR1 and CDR2 are SGHDN and FVKESK. The V end lost 1 base, the J end lost 1 base, and 16 bases lay between the germline ends. CDR3 protein: CASSQVWGDLENTEAFF. The CDR3 bases are TGTGCCAGCAGCCAAGTATGGGGGGACTTAGAGAACACTGAAGCTTTCTTT.

This chain links TRBV5-1 with TRBJ1-4; D not certain. The germline CDR1 and CDR2 sequences are SGHRS and YFSETQ. The CDR3 is 15 amino acids. Trimming pared 1 base from V and 0 bases from J, leaving 7 bases between. DNA of the CDR3: TGCGCCAGCAGCTTGTTATCTTCAACTAATGAAAAACTGTTTTTT. It translates to CASSLLSSTNEKLFF.

This chain links TRBV11-2 with TRBJ2-1; D unresolved. Germline CDR1 is SGHAT and CDR2 is FQNNGV. V shed 7 bases and J shed 7 bases, with 26 bases lying between them. The CDR3 is 17 residues long. CDR3 nucleotide sequence: TGTGCCAGCATCCCTCTTGACTTTCCCCAACCCATTAATGAGCAGTTCTTC. Translated: CASIPLDFPQPINEQFF.

J is TRBJ2-2 and V is TRBV7-8; the match to TRBD2 covers 8 bases. This CDR3 has 17 residues. The trim removed 5 bases at V and 3 bases at J, leaving 11 bases unmatched. Germline CDR1 reads SGHVS; CDR2 reads FQNEAQ. CDR3 loop: CASSPSRPGLDTGELFF. Written as DNA, the CDR3 is TGTGCCAGCAGCCCAAGTAGGCCGGGACTAGACACCGGGGAGCTGTTTTTT. The full variable domain, in which reference TRBV7-8 and TRBJ2-2 provide the parts outside the CDR3, is GAGVSQSPRYKVAKRGQDVALRCDPISGHVSLFWYQQALGQGPEFLTYFQNEAQLDKSGLPSDRFFAERPEGSVSTLKIQRTQQEDSAVYLCASSPSRPGLDTGELFFGEGSRLTVL.

This clone was seen a single time. The genes are TRBV10-2 and TRBJ1-5, with TRBD1 matching 9 bases. The trim removed 4 bases at V and 8 bases at J, leaving 12 bases unmatched. The length of the CDR3 is 16 residues. Per the germline V gene, CDR1 is WSHSY and CDR2 is SAAADI. In nucleotides, the CDR3 is TGCGCCAGCAGTGGCCGGGACAGGGTTTATGGGGAGCCCCAGCATTTT. Translation gives CASSGRDRVYGEPQHF.

The chain joins TRBV6-1 to TRBJ1-1; D not certain. CDR1 and CDR2 (germline): MNHNS, SASEGT. The CDR3 covers 12 residues. The V and J ends lost 10 bases and 3 bases respectively, with 12 bases between them. The CDR3 is CATTKWDTEAFF. CDR3 DNA: TGTGCCACCACTAAATGGGACACTGAAGCTTTCTTT.

The CDR3 DNA reads TGTGCCAGTAGTCACAGGGGCTTATCTGAAAAACTGTTTTTT. This codes for CASSHRGLSEKLFF. This sequence joins TRBV19 and TRBJ1-4; 7 bases are shared with TRBD1. Trimming cost V 5 bases and J 7 bases; bases outside gene matches: 7. This CDR3 spans 14 amino acids. Germline V gives CDR1 LNHDA, CDR2 SQIVND (reference sequence).

The J gene is TRBJ2-3, the V gene TRBV7-6; tentative D call: TRBD2 (5 bases). V lost 5 bases to trimming and J lost 2 bases, with 14 bases between them. This CDR3 contains 15 residues. Germline V CDR1 and CDR2: SGHVS, FNYEAQ. The CDR3 DNA is TGTGCCAGCAGCATCGGGGTTACCCCCACAGATACGCAGTATTTT. Translating gives CASSIGVTPTDTQYF.

The DNA for the CDR3 is TGCGCCAGCAGCCTGTTCTACCTGAGCTCCTACGAGCAGTACTTC. Its translation: CASSLFYLSSYEQYF. The chain joins TRBV4-1 to TRBJ2-7, with D unresolved. This CDR3 comprises 15 residues. V was trimmed by 4 bases and J by 0 bases, leaving 13 bases between them. The germline gives CDR1 MGHRA, CDR2 YSYEKL.

CDR3 nucleotide sequence: TGCGCCAGCAGTGAGTCGACAGCTGGGAAGCAGTACTTC. Translating it yields CASSESTAGKQYF. The rearrangement links TRBV10-2 to TRBJ2-7; a weak D match, TRBD1 (5 bases). CDR3 length: 13 amino acids. V lost 0 bases and J 8 bases, leaving 11 bases between the germline ends. Germline loops: CDR1 WSHSY, CDR2 SAAADI.

V is TRBV4-1 and J is TRBJ1-1, with D tentatively TRBD1 (5 bases). The V end lost 4 bases, the J end lost 7 bases, and 16 bases lay between the germline ends. The CDR3 runs to 14 residues. The germline V gene has CDR1 MGHRA and CDR2 YSYEKL. CDR3 region: CASSPARQGGEAFF. The DNA for the CDR3 is TGCGCCAGCAGCCCAGCACGGCAGGGCGGTGAAGCTTTCTTT.

The chain is built from TRBV6-1 and TRBJ1-4; D not resolved. The V end was cut by 4 bases, the J end by 11 bases, with 11 bases between. Germline V gene data show CDR1 as MNHNS and CDR2 as SASEGT. The CDR3 is 12 residues long. The CDR3 coding sequence is TGTGCCAGCAGTGTCGGTCGGTGGAAACTGTTTTTT. Its protein is CASSVGRWKLFF.

This sequence joins TRBV5-8 and TRBJ2-1, with D possibly being TRBD2 (7 bases). This CDR3 spans 15 amino acids. V lost 2 bases and J lost 2, with 11 bases in between. From germline, CDR1 is SGHTS and CDR2 YDEGEE. CDR3 loop: CASSFRGGAYNEQFF. CDR3 sequence (DNA): TGTGCCAGCAGCTTTAGGGGGGGGGCCTACAATGAGCAGTTCTTC.

In nucleotides, the CDR3 is TGTGCCAGCAGTGCCACAGCAACTAATGAAAAACTGTTTTTT. Protein sequence: CASSATATNEKLFF. The chain carries TRBV6-6 and TRBJ1-4; D gene unclear. Trimming removed 5 bases from V and 0 bases from J, with 7 bases in between. This CDR3 region has 14 residues. Germline V gives CDR1 MNHNY, CDR2 SVGAGI (reference sequence).

The V and J genes are TRBV27 and TRBJ2-7; D is possibly TRBD2 (5 bases). Trimming shortened V by 0 bases and J by 4 bases, and 16 bases separated the two germline ends. The CDR3 is 16 residues long. The V gene's germline CDR1 is MNHEY and CDR2 SMNVEV (reference sequence). CDR3 coding DNA: TGTGCCAGCAGTTTATCGAGAGGGCGGGCCGTATACGAGCAGTACTTC. Its protein is CASSLSRGRAVYEQYF.

The rearrangement joins TRBV4-1 to TRBJ2-2, with 7 bases that match TRBD1. The CDR3 has 13 residues. With V trimmed by 8 bases and J by 7 bases, 7 bases remained unmatched. Germline CDR1 reads MGHRA; CDR2 reads YSYEKL. The CDR3 reads CASSTGRFGELFF. The CDR3 bases are TGCGCCAGCTCGACAGGGCGGTTCGGGGAGCTGTTTTTT.

CDR3 DNA: TGTGCCACCTTTAGGGGGAATGAGCAGTTCTTC. This codes for CATFRGNEQFF. The chain recombines TRBV15 with TRBJ2-1; perhaps TRBD1 as D (6 bases). Trimming removed 8 bases from V and 7 bases from J, with 9 bases in between. Germline V gene data show CDR1 as LNHNV and CDR2 as YYDKDF (reference sequence). The CDR3 length is 11 residues. The full variable domain, with the rest looked up from reference TRBV15 and TRBJ2-1, is DAMVIQNPRYQVTQFGKPVTLSCSQTLNHNVMYWYQQKSSQAPKLLFHYYDKDFNNEADTPDNFQSRRPNTSFCFLDIRSPGLGDTAMYLCATFRGNEQFFGPGTRLTVL.

The chain employs TRBV7-8 and TRBJ2-4, with a possible D match to TRBD1 (5 bases). Germline V gene sequence: CDR1 SGHVS, CDR2 FQNEAQ. V dropped 5 bases and J dropped 0 bases, with 14 bases sitting between them. This CDR3 comprises 16 residues. CDR3 sequence (DNA): TGTGCCAGCAGCCCTCGGACACCCACAGCCAAAAACATTCAGTACTTC. Its protein is CASSPRTPTAKNIQYF.

This rearrangement joins TRBV14 to TRBJ1-1; D is uncertain. The V end lost 2 bases, the J end lost 10 bases, and 8 bases lay between the germline ends. The CDR3 contains 11 residues. Germline CDR1 SGHDN, CDR2 FVKESK. CDR3 loop: CASSQNLGAFF. The CDR3 coding sequence is TGTGCCAGCAGCCAAAATCTAGGAGCTTTCTTT.